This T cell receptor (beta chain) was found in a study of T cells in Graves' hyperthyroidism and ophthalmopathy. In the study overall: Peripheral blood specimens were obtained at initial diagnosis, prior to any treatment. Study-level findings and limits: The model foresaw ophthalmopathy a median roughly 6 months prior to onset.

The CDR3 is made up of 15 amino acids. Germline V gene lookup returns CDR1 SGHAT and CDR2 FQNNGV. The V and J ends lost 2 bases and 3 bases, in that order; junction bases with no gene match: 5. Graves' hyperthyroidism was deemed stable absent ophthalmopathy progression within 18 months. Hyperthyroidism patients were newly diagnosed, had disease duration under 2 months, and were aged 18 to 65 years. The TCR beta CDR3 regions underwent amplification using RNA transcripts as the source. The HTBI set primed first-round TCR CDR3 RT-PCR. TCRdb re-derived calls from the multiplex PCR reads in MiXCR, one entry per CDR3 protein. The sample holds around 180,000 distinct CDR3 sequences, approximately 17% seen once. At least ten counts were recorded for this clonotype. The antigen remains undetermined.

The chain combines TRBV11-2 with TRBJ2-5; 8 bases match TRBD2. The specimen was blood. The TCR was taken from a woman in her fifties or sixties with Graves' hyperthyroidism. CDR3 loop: CASSLKSAGEETQYF. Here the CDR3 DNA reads TGTGCCAGCAGCTTAAAATCAGCGGGGGAAGAGACCCAGTACTTC.